This TCR beta chain was recorded in a study of blood T cell repertoires in COVID-19. The wider study: COVID-19 samples from acute and convalescent phases originated in the United States, Italy and Spain. Nucleic acid was either cDNA or gDNA, and it came from T cells, B-cell-depleted T cells, or PBMCs.

Original methodology: Nucleated cell counts were estimated from reference gene primer amplification. The protocol was immunoSEQ multiplex PCR, while the TCRdb copy is restricted to in-frame clones and leaves out a portion. V, J and clone size are taken as reported in that table, and D and trimming were inferred from the DNA itself. The data contain 250,000 to 300,000 clones, 75% to 90% of them singletons. The CDR3 loop spans 14 amino acids. Germline V gene lookup returns CDR1 GTSNPN and CDR2 SVGIG (reference sequence). Material for sequencing was peripheral blood. This rearrangement joins TRBV30 to TRBJ2-7; TRBD1 aligns across 9 bases. The TCR comes from a woman between 45 and 65 years old who had recovered from COVID-19. The CDR3 nucleotides are TGTGCGTTCAACGCCGGGACAGGGCCCTACGAGCAGTACTTC. Residues: CAFNAGTGPYEQYF.